This T cell receptor beta chain stems from a study of CD8 T cells in ankylosing spondylitis (dated by TCRdb to 2017 to 2019). For context, the study as a whole: The study set out to find disease-linked TCR variants by profiling T cell receptor beta repertoires in ankylosing spondylitis patients and healthy donors. Samples of peripheral blood were taken, and for ankylosing spondylitis patients, synovial fluid was collected as well. The whole study cohort included under 140 healthy donors and roughly 24 ankylosing spondylitis patients. What the research found in general, with its limitations: Some motif variants were previously reported in synovial fluid and blood of reactive arthritis patients, suggesting common disease-initiation mechanisms. The disease-linked clones were reported as significantly enriched in matched synovial fluid samples from ankylosing spondylitis patients. Blood from ankylosing spondylitis patients appeared to be characterized by a TCR beta motif composed of roughly 8 highly homologous amino acid variants. The disease-linked clones showed a CD8+ phenotype and occurred at relatively low frequencies in peripheral blood.

Ten or more counts support this clonotype. Which antigen it targets is not known. Within one base of it there is no much larger clone, and no base qualities were kept. Synovial fluid samples were matched to blood samples from the same ankylosing spondylitis patients. The junction carries 6 bases between V and J, which are trimmed by 1 base and 2 bases respectively. As encoded in the germline V gene (reference sequence), CDR1 is SEHNR while CDR2 is FQNEAQ. The CDR3 sequence holds 14 residues, the cysteine and phenylalanine included. CDR3 DNA is the only sequence kept; it has 42 bases, read in frame from the first base. Instrument on record: Illumina HiSeq 2500. Quantitative 5'-RACE with molecular barcodes was the method used to prepare the TCR beta libraries. On the study's bioinformatics: To identify disease-linked TCR variants, a new computational method was used, one built on a probabilistic model of VDJ rearrangement. TCRdb took the public reads, trimmed them with fastp at Q25, ran MiXCR for clone calling and kept in-frame beta chains. Rows merge per CDR3 protein into single entries with the most common DNA and genes. TCRdb's processing, not the study's, gives the V and J calls here. Counted in this sample were approximately 35,000 distinct CDR3 sequences; roughly 11% of them appeared once. The top ten hold 20% of the sample.

Here the chain combines TRBV7-9 and TRBJ1-5; the D gene is perhaps TRBD1, on 6 matching bases. This TCR derives from a male donor with ankylosing spondylitis. The sample comprised synovial fluid, either unsorted or a sorted T cell fraction (not recorded which). The nucleotide sequence reads TGTGCCAGCAGCTTAGGGACAGGCAATCAGCCCCAGCATTTT. Its protein reads: CASSLGTGNQPQHF. Where the CDR3 stops, the reference TRBV7-9 and TRBJ1-5 genes take over; the full variable domain is DTGVSQNPRHKITKRGQNVTFRCDPISEHNRLYWYRQTLGQGPEFLTYFQNEAQLEKSRLLSDRFSAERPKGSFSTLEIQRTEQGDSAMYLCASSLGTGNQPQHFGDGTRLSIL.